One sample yielded the 17 T cell receptor beta chains listed below, sequenced in a study of CD8 T cells in ankylosing spondylitis. These receptors' targets are unknown. Overall study results and limits: Seemingly characteristic of ankylosing spondylitis blood was a TCR beta motif consisting of about 8 highly homologous variants.

Each CDR3 protein gets one entry after TCRdb re-called the 5' RACE reads with MiXCR. This table has around 540,000 distinct CDR3 sequences, roughly 13% appearing once. Sequencing input: blood, either unsorted or a sorted T cell fraction (not recorded which). Receptor source: a male donor with ankylosing spondylitis.

The rearrangement links TRBV19 to TRBJ2-1, with 7 bases identical to TRBD2. J lost 8 bases, V lost 5 bases, and 21 bases had no gene match. Germline loops: CDR1 LNHDA, CDR2 SQIVND (reference sequence). CDR3 length: 18 residues. This CDR3 is CASSSPSGYGGGKDEQFF. The CDR3 bases are TGTGCCAGTAGTTCACCGTCGGGTTACGGCGGGGGTAAGGATGAGCAGTTCTTC.

This clonotype occurred many times. CDR3 DNA sequence: TGCGCCAGCAGCTCCTCACAGGGGGGTGCAGATACGCAGTATTTT. Protein: CASSSSQGGADTQYF. The V gene is TRBV5-1, the J gene TRBJ2-3, with TRBD1 matching 8 bases. Germline loops: CDR1 SGHRS, CDR2 YFSETQ. This CDR3 spans 15 amino acids. J was trimmed by 4 bases and V by 3 bases; bases with no gene match: 7.

This chain joins TRBV30 and TRBJ1-1, with unresolved D. Germline V gene lookup returns CDR1 GTSNPN and CDR2 SVGIG (reference sequence). The CDR3 contains 12 residues. V was pared by 0 bases and J by 8 bases, with 10 bases between. The CDR3 nucleotides read TGTGCCTGGAGTGTAGGGTTGACAGAAGCTTTCTTT. Its translation is CAWSVGLTEAFF.

This clonotype occurred a few times. This rearrangement joins TRBV11-1 to TRBJ2-6; 10 positions agree with TRBD1. This CDR3 region has 19 residues. Germline V CDR1 and CDR2: SGHAT, FQDESV (reference sequence). J was trimmed by 0 bases and V by 2 bases; bases with no gene match: 7. CDR3 nucleotide sequence: TGTGCCAGCAGCTTAATAGGACAGGGGGTTGGCTCTGGGGCCAACGTCCTGACTTTC. Protein: CASSLIGQGVGSGANVLTF.

This clonotype has a handful of counts. The chain employs TRBV11-2 and TRBJ2-7; D ambiguous. The germline V gene encodes CDR1 SGHAT and CDR2 FQNNGV. Trimming shortened V by 3 bases and J by 7 bases, and 16 bases separated the two germline ends. The CDR3 runs to 14 residues. DNA of the CDR3: TGTGCCAGCAGCTTGGACGGACCTTTGGGGGAGCAGTACGTC. Its protein is CASSLDGPLGEQYV.

This clonotype was counted many times. The V call is TRBV20-1, the J call TRBJ2-5; D call uncertain. Between the trimmed V and J ends, which lost 0 bases and 2 bases, there was a span of 7 bases. The CDR3 covers 13 residues. Germline loops: CDR1 DFQATT, CDR2 SNEGSKA (reference sequence). The CDR3 here is CSARDGPQETQYF. The CDR3 DNA is TGCAGTGCTAGAGATGGACCACAAGAGACCCAGTACTTC.

V is TRBV6-5 and J is TRBJ2-1, with 7 positions matching TRBD2. V shed 8 bases and J 8 bases; nucleotides not matched to a gene: 6. This CDR3 spans 12 amino acids. Germline lookup yields CDR1 MNHEY and CDR2 SVGAGI. The DNA for the CDR3 is TGTGCCAGCGCCGGACTAGACTATGAGCAGTTCTTC. It codes for CASAGLDYEQFF.

This clonotype occurred a few times. The rearrangement links TRBV12-3 or TRBV12-4 to TRBJ1-2; 8 bases line up with TRBD1. The CDR3 has 14 amino acids. Trimming took 2 bases from V and 4 from J; bases not matched to a gene: 3. The CDR3 DNA reads as TGTGCCAGCAGTTTATCAGGGGGCCGCTATGGCTACACCTTC. Encoded protein: CASSLSGGRYGYTF.

V is TRBV6-1 and J is TRBJ1-6; 7 positions agree with TRBD1. V dropped 10 bases and J dropped 9; count of bases not matched to a gene: 12. This CDR3 spans 14 amino acids. The germline V gene has CDR1 MNHNS and CDR2 SASEGT. In nucleotides, the CDR3 is TGTGCCACCAAGACAGGGCTTGAGGTTTCACCCCTCCACTTT. This sequence encodes CATKTGLEVSPLHF.

This clonotype was seen more than once but under ten times. The gene calls are TRBV2 and TRBJ2-1; 14 nucleotides agree with TRBD2. CDR1 is SNHLY and CDR2 is FYNNEI in the germline V gene. The CDR3 length is 18 residues. V was pared by 4 bases and J by 0 bases, with 5 bases of the junction left unmatched. The CDR3 spells CASSGTSGRTGSYNEQFF. CDR3 DNA: TGTGCCAGCAGTGGGACTAGCGGGAGGACGGGCTCCTACAATGAGCAGTTCTTC.

This clonotype was recorded a few times. This chain uses TRBV30 with TRBJ1-6; no definite D call. V was shortened by 2 bases and J by 1 base, with 9 bases between the two germline ends. The CDR3 is 15 amino acids. Germline lookup yields CDR1 GTSNPN and CDR2 SVGIG (reference sequence). The CDR3 sequence: CAWSPLGSYNSPLHF. CDR3 nucleotide sequence: TGTGCCTGGAGTCCCCTGGGATCCTATAATTCACCCCTCCACTTT.

This clonotype appeared a few times. The chain recombines TRBV5-5 with TRBJ1-2; 8 bases line up with TRBD1. J was trimmed by 7 bases and V by 3 bases; bases with no gene match: 11. The CDR3 covers 15 residues. The germline CDR1 and CDR2 sequences are SGHKS and YYEKEE (reference sequence). For the CDR3, the DNA is TGTGCCAGCAGCTGGATGGACAGGGCAGAAGCTGGCTACACCTTC. Its protein is CASSWMDRAEAGYTF.

This clonotype was seen repeatedly, ten times or more. The V and J genes are TRBV12-3 or TRBV12-4 and TRBJ2-2; D unresolved. The CDR3 runs to 14 residues. Trimming took off 3 bases at V and 4 bases at J, with 9 bases between the two ends. The CDR3 nucleotides are TGTGCCAGCAGTTTTACCTCCGCCACCGGGGAGCTGTTTTTT. Amino acid sequence: CASSFTSATGELFF.

This rearrangement joins TRBV7-9 to TRBJ2-7; D may be TRBD1 or TRBD2 (5 bases each). The V gene lost 5 bases and the J gene lost 6 bases, with 20 bases spanning the gap. This CDR3 is 15 amino acids long. Germline V CDR1 and CDR2: SEHNR, FQNEAQ (reference sequence). CDR3 residues: CASSTSRGRLGEQYF. The CDR3, as DNA: TGTGCCAGCAGCACCTCCCGGGGCCGCCTAGGCGAGCAGTACTTC.

This clonotype was observed a few times. The chain employs TRBV5-1 and TRBJ2-3, with 7 bases that match TRBD2. Germline V gene sequence: CDR1 SGHRS, CDR2 YFSETQ. Trimming took 5 bases from V and 5 from J; bases not matched to a gene: 14. The CDR3 has 16 residues. The CDR3 DNA is TGCGCCAGCAGTCCCAGGACTAGTTCTTTGGTAGATACGCAGTATTTT. Translating gives CASSPRTSSLVDTQYF. Using reference TRBV5-1 and TRBJ2-3 for the parts outside the CDR3, the full variable domain is KAGVTQTPRYLIKTRGQQVTLSCSPISGHRSVSWYQQTPGQGLQFLFEYFSETQRNKGNFPGRFSGRQFSNSRSEMNVSTLELGDSALYLCASSPRTSSLVDTQYFGPGTRLTVL.

This clonotype showed up just a few times. V and J are TRBV6-2 or TRBV6-3 and TRBJ1-2; 7 bases map to TRBD1. Germline trimming cut 0 bases from V and 3 bases from J; bases unmatched to any gene: 7. Germline V gene data show CDR1 as MNHEY and CDR2 as SVGEGT. The CDR3 spans 16 residues. This CDR3 is CASSYSGQAGDYGYTF. CDR3 coding DNA: TGTGCCAGCAGTTACTCCGGACAGGCCGGTGACTATGGCTACACCTTC.

The chain combines TRBV2 with TRBJ2-3, with D uncertain. Between the trimmed V and J ends, which lost 3 bases and 0 bases, there was a span of 10 bases. This CDR3 is 15 amino acids long. Looked up from germline, CDR1 is SNHLY and CDR2 is FYNNEI. CDR3 nucleotide sequence: TGTGCCAGCAGTGAGGGATTACCTAGCACAGATACGCAGTATTTT. Translating gives CASSEGLPSTDTQYF.